This record covers a single T cell receptor beta chain. This clone's antigen is unknown. For every CD8+ T cell subset, 300,000 cells were flow-sorted straight into RLT lysis buffer, and each subset was sorted in triplicate. Naive CD8+ T cells were defined stringently as CD45RO-CCR7+CD27+CD95- to exclude memory contaminants. Peripheral blood mononuclear cells were isolated from buffy coats by standard density gradient centrifugation. Naive CXCR3-negative and CXCR3-positive CD8+ T cells were flow-sorted on a FACSAria III. Total RNA was extracted from sorted cells with an RNeasy Mini Kit. The sample belongs to a study of CXCR3-negative and CXCR3-positive naive CD8 T cells (dated by TCRdb to the late 2010s). Background on the whole study: In total, 130 million to 150 million TRB reads were obtained, corresponding to roughly 1.5 +/- 0.3 million reads per library. The TRBV-TRBJ cluster analysis covered naive subsets from about 5 donors and memory cells from 3 donors. The diversity and physicochemical repertoire analyses included around 10 donors pooled from two independent experiments.

General conclusions and limits of the study: Surface CD5, linked to self-reactivity in mice, was comparable between naive subsets; TCR interaction strength was therefore also inferred from TRB CDR3 physicochemical properties. TRB CDR3s from CXCR3-positive naive cells showed higher hydrophobicity (lower Kidera factor 4), lower energy, and higher strength and volume indices than CXCR3-negative naive cells. Repertoire diversity was comparably high in both naive subsets but much lower in memory CD8+ T cells. Naive CXCR3-negative and CXCR3-positive cells from the same donor showed similar TRBV-TRBJ usage, whereas memory cells showed distinct patterns. Freshly isolated PBMCs were used for most assays because CXCR3 expression went down partially after cryopreservation.

Sequencing was carried out with a NextSeq 550. The Human TCR Profiling Kit (MiLaboratory) was used to make UMI-labeled 5' RACE TRB cDNA libraries. The full amount of extracted RNA was used for cDNA synthesis, and the full amount of resulting cDNA was used for PCR amplification. Libraries were prepared in parallel with an identical number of PCR cycles. Under the source paper's analysis protocol: With a requirement of at least two reads per UMI, MIGEC and MiXCR extracted about 49,000 +/- 11,000 unique UMI-labeled TRB cDNA molecules per library. On average, each library contained about 40,000 +/- 10,000 functional in-frame TRB CDR3 nucleotide clonotypes without stop codons. After downsampling to 5000 UMI-labeled TRB molecules per sample, diversity metrics such as normalized Shannon-Wiener and Chao1 were calculated in VDJtools. VDJtools was used to calculate clonotype-size-weighted physicochemical properties of the central five CDR3 residues, namely interaction energy, strength, volume and Kidera factor 4. The reads went through TCRdb reprocessing, and each CDR3 protein sequence gets one entry with no DNA. Clone size and V and J calls follow TCRdb, not the original study. For this sample, the table gives roughly 130,000 distinct CDR3 sequences. Around 0.62% of the sample rests with the top ten.

Specimen: naive CXCR3+ CD8+ T cells from blood. Explained via the paper, the cell subset or site label denotes: CD45RO-CCR7+CD27+CD95- naive CD8+ T cells expressing CXCR3 (TNR3+). This receptor was taken from a human donor in good health. Some clones in this sample may be carry-over from other donors' samples.

The CDR3: CASSAGQGHQPQHF. The chain links TRBV6-5 with TRBJ1-5; TCRdb proposes TRBD1, but this gene call is untestable without DNA. As encoded in the germline V gene, CDR1 is MNHEY while CDR2 is SVGAGI. The CDR3 numbers 14 residues from cysteine through phenylalanine. No DNA accompanies this entry.